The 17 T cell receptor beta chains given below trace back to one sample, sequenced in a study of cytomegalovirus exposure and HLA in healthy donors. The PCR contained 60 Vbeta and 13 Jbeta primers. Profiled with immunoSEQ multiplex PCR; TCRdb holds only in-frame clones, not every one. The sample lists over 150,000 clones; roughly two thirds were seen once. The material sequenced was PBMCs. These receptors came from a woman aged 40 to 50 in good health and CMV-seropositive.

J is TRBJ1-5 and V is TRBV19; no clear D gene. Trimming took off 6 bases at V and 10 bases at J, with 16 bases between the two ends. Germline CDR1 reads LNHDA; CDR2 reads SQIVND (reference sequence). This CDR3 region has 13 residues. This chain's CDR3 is CASRYDRMGPQHF. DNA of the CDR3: TGTGCCAGTAGGTACGACCGGATGGGCCCCCAGCATTTT.

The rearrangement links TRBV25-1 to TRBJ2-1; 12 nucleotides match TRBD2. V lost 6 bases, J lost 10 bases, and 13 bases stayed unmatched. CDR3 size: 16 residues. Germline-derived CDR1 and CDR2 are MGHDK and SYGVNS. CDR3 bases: TGTGCCAGCAGCGAACCCCCTAGCGGGGGGGCCAGGGAGCAGTTCTTC. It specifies CASSEPPSGGAREQFF.

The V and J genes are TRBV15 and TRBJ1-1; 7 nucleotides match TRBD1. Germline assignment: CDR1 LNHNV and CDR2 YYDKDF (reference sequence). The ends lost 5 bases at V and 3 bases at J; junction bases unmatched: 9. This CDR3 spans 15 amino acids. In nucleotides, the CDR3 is TGTGCCACCAGCCGCTATAGACAGGGTTACACTGAAGCTTTCTTT. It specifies CATSRYRQGYTEAFF.

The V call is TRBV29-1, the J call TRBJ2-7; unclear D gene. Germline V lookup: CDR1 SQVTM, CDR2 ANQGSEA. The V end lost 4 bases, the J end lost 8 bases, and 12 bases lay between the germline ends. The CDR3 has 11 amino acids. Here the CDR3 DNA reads TGCAGCGTTGTTGGTCTGAGCCAGCAGTACTTC. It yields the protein CSVVGLSQQYF.

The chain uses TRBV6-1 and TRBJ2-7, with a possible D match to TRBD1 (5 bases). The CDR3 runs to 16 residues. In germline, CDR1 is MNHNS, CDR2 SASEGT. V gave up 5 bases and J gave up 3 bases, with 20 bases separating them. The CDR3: CASSKDGRSGNYEQYF. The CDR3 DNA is TGTGCCAGCAGTAAAGATGGACGGTCAGGGAACTACGAGCAGTACTTC.

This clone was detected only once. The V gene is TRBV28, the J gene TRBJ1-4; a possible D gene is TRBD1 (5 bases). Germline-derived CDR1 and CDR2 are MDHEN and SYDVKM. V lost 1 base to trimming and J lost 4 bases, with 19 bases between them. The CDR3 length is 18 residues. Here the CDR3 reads CASSLLGGPIPYNEKLFF. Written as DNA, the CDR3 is TGTGCCAGCAGTTTATTGGGGGGACCGATACCCTATAATGAAAAACTGTTTTTT.

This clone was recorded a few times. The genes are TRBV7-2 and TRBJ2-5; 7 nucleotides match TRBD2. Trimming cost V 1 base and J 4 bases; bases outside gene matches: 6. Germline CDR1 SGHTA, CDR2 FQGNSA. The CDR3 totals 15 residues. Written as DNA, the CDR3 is TGTGCCAGCAGCTTAGATGGGGGGGGAGGAGAGACCCAGTACTTC. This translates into CASSLDGGGGETQYF.

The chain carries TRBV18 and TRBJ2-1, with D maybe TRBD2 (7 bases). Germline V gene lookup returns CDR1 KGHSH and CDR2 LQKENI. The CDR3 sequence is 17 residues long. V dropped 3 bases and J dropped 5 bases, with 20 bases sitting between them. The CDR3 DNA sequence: TGTGCCAGCTCACCCCAGTTGGGAGGGGGGCCGAACAATGAGCAGTTCTTC. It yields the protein CASSPQLGGGPNNEQFF.

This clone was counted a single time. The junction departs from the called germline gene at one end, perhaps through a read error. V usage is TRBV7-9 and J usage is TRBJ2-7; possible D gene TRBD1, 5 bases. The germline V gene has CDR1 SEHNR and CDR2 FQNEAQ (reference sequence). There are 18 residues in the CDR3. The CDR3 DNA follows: TGTTCCAGCAGCTTAGTCCTCACCACTGGGCAGGGTGGCAGCGAGCAGTACTTC. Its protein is CSSSLVLTTGQGGSEQYF.

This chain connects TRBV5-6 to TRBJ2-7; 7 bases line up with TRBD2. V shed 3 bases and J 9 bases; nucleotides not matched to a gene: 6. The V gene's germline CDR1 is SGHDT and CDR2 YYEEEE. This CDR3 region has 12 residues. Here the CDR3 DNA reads TGTGCCAGCAGCTCAACTAGCGTTATGCAGTACTTC. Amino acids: CASSSTSVMQYF.

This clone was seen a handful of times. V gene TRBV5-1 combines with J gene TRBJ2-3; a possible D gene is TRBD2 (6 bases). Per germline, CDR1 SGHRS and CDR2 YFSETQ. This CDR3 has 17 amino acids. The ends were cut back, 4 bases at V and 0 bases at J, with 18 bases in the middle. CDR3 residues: CASSPAALSGSTDTQYF. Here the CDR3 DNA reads TGCGCCAGCAGCCCCGCGGCCCTTAGCGGTAGCACAGATACGCAGTATTTT.

The CDR3 region has the DNA TGTGCCAGCAGTTACGGCCCAACTAATGAAAAACTGTTTTTT. Encoded protein: CASSYGPTNEKLFF. The chain employs TRBV6-5 and TRBJ1-4; D uncertain. Germline V gene data show CDR1 as MNHEY and CDR2 as SVGAGI. This CDR3 comprises 14 residues. V lost 2 bases, J lost 0 bases, and 4 bases lay in between.

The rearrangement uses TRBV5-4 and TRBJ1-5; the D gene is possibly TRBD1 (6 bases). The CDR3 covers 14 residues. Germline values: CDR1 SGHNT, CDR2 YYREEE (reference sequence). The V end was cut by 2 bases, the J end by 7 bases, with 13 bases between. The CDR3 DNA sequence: TGTGCCAGCAGCTTTGGGGGGGCTGGCCAGCCCCAGCATTTT. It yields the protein CASSFGGAGQPQHF. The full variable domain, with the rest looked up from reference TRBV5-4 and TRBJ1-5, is ETGVTQSPTHLIKTRGQQVTLRCSSQSGHNTVSWYQQALGQGPQFIFQYYREEENGRGNFPPRFSGLQFPNYSSELNVNALELDDSALYLCASSFGGAGQPQHFGDGTRLSIL.

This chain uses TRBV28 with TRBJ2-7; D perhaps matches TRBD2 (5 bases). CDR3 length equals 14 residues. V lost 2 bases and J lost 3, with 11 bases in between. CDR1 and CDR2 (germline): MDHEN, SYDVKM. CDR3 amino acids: CASSLGGFIYEQYF. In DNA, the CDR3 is TGTGCCAGCAGTTTAGGAGGTTTTATCTACGAGCAGTACTTC.

In nucleotides, the CDR3 is TGTGCCAGCGCCAGGGGGTTTGACTACGAGCAGTACTTC. Translated, it gives CASARGFDYEQYF. The chain carries TRBV2 and TRBJ2-7; 7 nucleotides line up with TRBD1. The CDR3 totals 13 residues. After removal of 8 bases from V and 3 bases from J, the junction contained 7 bases not matched to a gene. The germline V gene has CDR1 SNHLY and CDR2 FYNNEI.

The DNA for the CDR3 is TGTGCTAGTGGTTTGTTGGCTGGCACTGAAGCTTTCTTT. Encoded protein: CASGLLAGTEAFF. The gene calls are TRBV12-5 and TRBJ1-1; D call uncertain. Trimming removed 2 bases from V and 4 bases from J, with 8 bases in between. CDR3 length equals 13 residues. Germline loops: CDR1 LGHNT, CDR2 FRNRAP.

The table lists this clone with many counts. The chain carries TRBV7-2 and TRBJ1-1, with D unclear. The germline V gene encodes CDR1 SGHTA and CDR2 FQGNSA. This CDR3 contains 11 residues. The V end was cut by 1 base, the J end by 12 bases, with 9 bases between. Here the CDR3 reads CASSLGADPFF. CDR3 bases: TGTGCCAGCAGCTTAGGGGCCGACCCTTTCTTT.